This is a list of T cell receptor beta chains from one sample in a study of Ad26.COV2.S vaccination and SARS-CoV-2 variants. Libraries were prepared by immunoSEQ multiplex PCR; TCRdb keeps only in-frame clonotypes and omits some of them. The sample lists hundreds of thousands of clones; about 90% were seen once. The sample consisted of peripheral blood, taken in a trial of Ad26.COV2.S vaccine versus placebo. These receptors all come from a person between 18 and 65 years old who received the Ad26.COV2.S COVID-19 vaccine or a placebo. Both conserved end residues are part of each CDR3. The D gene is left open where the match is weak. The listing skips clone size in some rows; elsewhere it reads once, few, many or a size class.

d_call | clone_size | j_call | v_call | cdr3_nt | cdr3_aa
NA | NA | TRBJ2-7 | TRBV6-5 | TGTGCGAGCTCGGGTCTTAGCTACGAGCAGTACTTC | CASSGLSYEQYF
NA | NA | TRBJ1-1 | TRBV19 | TGTGCCAGTAGTATAAAAGGGGTAGGCACTGAAGCTTTCTTT | CASSIKGVGTEAFF
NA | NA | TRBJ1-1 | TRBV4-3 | TGCGCCAGCAGCCAAGATCCGGGACGCAGCTTAACTGAAGCTTTCTTT | CASSQDPGRSLTEAFF
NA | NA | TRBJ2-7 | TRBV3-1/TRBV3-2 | TGTGCCAGCAGCCAAGATCCCCATGGGCGCCAGCAGTACTTC | CASSQDPHGRQQYF
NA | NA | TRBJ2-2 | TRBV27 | TGTGCCAGCAGTGTCACAGGGTGGGGCGGGGAGCTGTTTTTT | CASSVTGWGGELFF
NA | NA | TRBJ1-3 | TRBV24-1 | TGTGCCACCAGTGACACTCGAAACACCATATATTTT | CATSDTRNTIYF
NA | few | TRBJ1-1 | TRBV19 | TGTGCCAGTAGTATTGCGTTGCGGAGCACTGAAGCTTTCTTT | CASSIALRSTEAFF
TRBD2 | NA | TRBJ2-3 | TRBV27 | TGTGCCAGCAGTTTATCGGGGCTAGCGGGACCCGTACGCACAGATACGCAGTATTTT | CASSLSGLAGPVRTDTQYF
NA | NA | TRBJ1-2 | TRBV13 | TGTGCCAGCAGCTTAAGGGAGGTTGGCTACACCTTC | CASSLREVGYTF
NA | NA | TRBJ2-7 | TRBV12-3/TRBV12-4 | TGTGCCAGCAGTCTCCGTTTATTGGGGGAGCAGTACTTC | CASSLRLLGEQYF
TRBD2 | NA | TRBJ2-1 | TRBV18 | TGTGCCAGCTCACGACTAGCGGGAGGTTTCGATGAGCAGTTCTTC | CASSRLAGGFDEQFF
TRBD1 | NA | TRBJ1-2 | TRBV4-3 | TGCGCCAGCAGCCAAGGATACGGGACAGGCTCTGGCTACACCTTC | CASSQGYGTGSGYTF
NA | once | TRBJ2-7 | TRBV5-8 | TGTGCCAGCAGCTTTAACGGGAGAAACGCCTACGAGCAGTACTTC | CASSFNGRNAYEQYF
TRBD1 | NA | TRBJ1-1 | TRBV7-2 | TGTGCCAGCAGCTTAGACGGACAGGGAGCTTTCTTT | CASSLDGQGAFF
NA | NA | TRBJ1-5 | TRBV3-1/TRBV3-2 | TGTGCCAGCAGCCAAGACTGGGGGGGGCGCAGCAATCAGCCCCAGCATTTT | CASSQDWGGRSNQPQHF
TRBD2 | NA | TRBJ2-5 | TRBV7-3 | TGTGCCAGCAGCTTTTATCCGGGAGGCGTAGAGACCCAGTACTTC | CASSFYPGGVETQYF
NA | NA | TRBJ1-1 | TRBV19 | TGTGCCAGTAGTTATAACAGGGAATGGAACACTGAAGCTTTCTTT | CASSYNREWNTEAFF
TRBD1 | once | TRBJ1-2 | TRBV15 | TGTGCCACCAGCAGGGCTATTCCAGGGGGCCTCTATGGCTACACCTTC | CATSRAIPGGLYGYTF
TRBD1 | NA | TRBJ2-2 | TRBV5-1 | TGCGCCAGCAGCTTTGACAGGGTGGGGAACACCGGGGAGCTGTTTTTT | CASSFDRVGNTGELFF
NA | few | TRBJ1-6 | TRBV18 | TGTGCCAGCTCGCAGGGATTCCAGAATTCACCCCTCCACTTT | CASSQGFQNSPLHF
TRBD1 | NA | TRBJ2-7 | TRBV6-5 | TGTGCCAGCAGTTACGATCTGACAGGGGGCGCCTACGAGCAGTACTTC | CASSYDLTGGAYEQYF
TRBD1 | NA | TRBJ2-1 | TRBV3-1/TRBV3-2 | TGTGCCAGCAGCCAACTCAGGACAGGGGCTAGCGATGAGCAGTTCTTC | CASSQLRTGASDEQFF
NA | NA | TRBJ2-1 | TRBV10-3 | TGTGCCATCCGAGGGCCCTATTACAATGAGCAGTTCTTC | CAIRGPYYNEQFF
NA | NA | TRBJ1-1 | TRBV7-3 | TGTGCCAGCAGCTTAAAAGGGGGGAAGAACACTGAAGCTTTCTTT | CASSLKGGKNTEAFF
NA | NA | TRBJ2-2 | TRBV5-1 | TGCGCCAGCAGCTTCGAGGGAACCGGGGAGCTGTTTTTT | CASSFEGTGELFF
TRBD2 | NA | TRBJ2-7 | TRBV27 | TGTGCCAGCAGTTTATCGGGAGCGGGAGTGGAAGAGCAGTACTTC | CASSLSGAGVEEQYF
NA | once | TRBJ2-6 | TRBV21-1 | TGTGCCAGCAGCAATGGGAAAGCCGGACAGGGTGGGTGTGGGGCCAACGTCCTGACTTTC | CASSNGKAGQGGCGANVLTF
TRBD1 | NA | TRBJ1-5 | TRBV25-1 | TGTGCCAGCGCGCGGACAGGGGGAAATCAGCCCCAGCATTTT | CASARTGGNQPQHF
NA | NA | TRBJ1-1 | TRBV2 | TGTGCCAGCAGTGCCGATAGCAACACTGAAGCTTTCTTT | CASSADSNTEAFF
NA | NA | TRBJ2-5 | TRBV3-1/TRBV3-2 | TGTGCCAGCAGCCCAAGTAGGGCTTTCGAGACCCAGTACTTC | CASSPSRAFETQYF
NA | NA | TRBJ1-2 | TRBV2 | TGTGCCAGCAGTGAGGGCGGCGAAAACACCTTC | CASSEGGENTF
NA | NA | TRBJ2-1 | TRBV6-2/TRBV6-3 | TGTGCCAGCAGTTACTCTGGCAATGAGCAGTTCTTC | CASSYSGNEQFF